Each of the 13 T cell receptor beta chains below was sequenced from the same sample in a study of T cell repertoires in aging, cancer and after chemotherapy. A mixed TRB-A/B primer pool amplified rearranged TRB by multiplex touch-down PCR. Each CDR3 protein gets one entry after TCRdb re-called the multiplex PCR reads with MiXCR. The top ten hold 15% to 20% of the sample, which has several thousand distinct CDR3 sequences, around 26% seen once. The template was genomic DNA from peripheral blood, not RNA. Sequencing was performed on blood. The receptors here all came from a human donor with a solid tumor.

This clonotype was seen a few times. This rearrangement joins TRBV7-2 to TRBJ1-1; no clear D gene. Trimming stripped 2 bases from V and 11 bases from J, with 12 bases between. The CDR3 contains 12 residues. Per germline, CDR1 SGHTA and CDR2 FQGNSA. In DNA form, the CDR3 reads TGTGCCAGCAGCTTAATGAGCGACGCCGCTTTCTTT. It codes for CASSLMSDAAFF.

The J gene is TRBJ1-5, the V gene TRBV2, with a possible D match to TRBD1 (5 bases). The germline gives CDR1 SNHLY, CDR2 FYNNEI. CDR3 length equals 16 residues. V lost 0 bases and J 6 bases, leaving 15 bases between the germline ends. The CDR3 is CASSEALGGRSQPQHF. The DNA of the CDR3 is TGTGCCAGCAGTGAAGCGCTTGGGGGAAGAAGTCAGCCCCAGCATTTT. Combining the CDR3 with reference TRBV2 and TRBJ1-5 gives the whole variable domain EPEVTQTPSHQVTQMGQEVILRCVPISNHLYFYWYRQILGQKVEFLVSFYNNEISEKSEIFDDQFSVERPDGSNFTLKIRSTKLEDSAMYFCASSEALGGRSQPQHFGDGTRLSIL.

The chain carries TRBV20-1 and TRBJ2-7; D may match TRBD1 or TRBD2 (5 bases each). Germline assignment: CDR1 DFQATT and CDR2 SNEGSKA (reference sequence). Trimming shortened V by 6 bases and J by 2 bases, and 17 bases separated the two germline ends. The CDR3 consists of 14 residues. CDR3 residues: CSARDGTFTYEQYF. The CDR3 DNA reads TGCAGTGCCCGGGACGGAACTTTCACCTACGAGCAGTACTTC.

As concerns this clonotype: This clone may be a read error of a much larger clone one base away. The CDR3 protein is CTSRTGANVGYTF. The CDR3, as DNA: TGTACCAGTAGGACAGGGGCAAACGTTGGCTACACCTTC. This chain joins TRBV19 and TRBJ1-2, with 9 bases that match TRBD1. Per the germline V gene, CDR1 is LNHDA and CDR2 is SQIVND (reference sequence). This CDR3 spans 13 amino acids.

This clonotype is labeled large. The gene calls are TRBV6-5 and TRBJ2-3; 13 nucleotides align to TRBD2. The junction had 3 bases not matched to a gene; V was cut back by 0 bases and J by 0 bases. Germline V gene lookup returns CDR1 MNHEY and CDR2 SVGAGI. The CDR3 has 18 residues. The CDR3 DNA reads as TGTGCCAGCAGTTACTCCCGGACTAGCGGGGGCAGCACAGATACGCAGTATTTT. The encoded protein is CASSYSRTSGGSTDTQYF.

This clonotype appeared a few times. One end of the junction varies from germline; a read error may be responsible. The rearrangement links TRBV5-1 to TRBJ2-1; 8 bases agree with TRBD2. There are 17 residues in the CDR3. CDR1 and CDR2 (germline): SGHRS, YFSETQ. CDR3 DNA: TGCGCCAGCAGCTCTCCCCAACCGGGGGGGTCCTCCAATGAGCAGTTCTTC. Its translation is CASSSPQPGGSSNEQFF.

By proportion, this clonotype is medium-sized (0.01 to 0.1%). The chain recombines TRBV19 with TRBJ2-7; D is possibly TRBD2 (6 bases). Trimming removed 5 bases from V and 1 base from J, with 9 bases in between. Germline V gene lookup returns CDR1 LNHDA and CDR2 SQIVND (reference sequence). The CDR3 sequence is 13 residues long. CDR3 in amino acids: CASSEGTSYEQYF. The CDR3, as DNA: TGTGCCAGTAGTGAGGGGACTTCCTACGAGCAGTACTTC. Together with reference TRBV19 and TRBJ2-7, the CDR3 gives the full variable domain: DGGITQSPKYLFRKEGQNVTLSCEQNLNHDAMYWYRQDPGQGLRLIYYSQIVNDFQKGDIAEGYSVSREKKESFPLTVTSAQKNPTAFYLCASSEGTSYEQYFGPGTRLTVT.

This clonotype counts as medium-sized. V gene TRBV13 combines with J gene TRBJ2-7; 12 nucleotides align to TRBD2. Trimming at V came to 5 bases and at J to 4 bases, leaving 6 bases not matched to a gene. This CDR3 comprises 15 residues. In germline, CDR1 is PRHDT, CDR2 FYEKMQ (reference sequence). CDR3 sequence: CASSGLAGGLYEQYF. The CDR3 DNA is TGTGCCAGCAGCGGGCTAGCGGGGGGGCTTTACGAGCAGTACTTC.

By its share, this clonotype is medium-sized. The CDR3 DNA reads TGTGCCAGCAGTCGGACTAGCGGGGGGTTAGATACGCAGTATTTT. Encoded protein: CASSRTSGGLDTQYF. The chain uses TRBV6-5 and TRBJ2-3; 14 nucleotides match TRBD2. V lost 5 bases to trimming and J lost 5 bases; unmatched junction nucleotides: 3. The CDR3 is 15 residues long. CDR1 is MNHEY, CDR2 SVGAGI, per germline.

CDR3: CAISELGGYTF. Written as DNA, the CDR3 is TGTGCCATCAGTGAGCTAGGCGGCTACACCTTC. The J gene is TRBJ1-2, the V gene TRBV10-3; no clear D gene. Germline V gives CDR1 ENHRY, CDR2 SYGVKD. This CDR3 is built from 11 residues. Trimming shortened V by 2 bases and J by 8 bases, and 6 bases separated the two germline ends.

The J gene is TRBJ1-2, the V gene TRBV7-9; tentative D call: TRBD1 (5 bases). The CDR3 has 15 residues. Germline V gene sequence: CDR1 SEHNR, CDR2 FQNEAQ (reference sequence). Trimming removed 1 base from V and 8 bases from J, with 17 bases in between. The CDR3 DNA reads as TGTGCCAGCAGCTTAGAGTGGAGGGGCCGGGCCGGCTACACCTTC. Translated, it gives CASSLEWRGRAGYTF.

A note on this clonotype: A much larger clone differs from this one at a single base, so this may be a read error. CDR3 bases: TGTGCCAGTAGTTTGAGAAAGGGGGCCTACGAGCAGTACTTC. Protein sequence: CASSLRKGAYEQYF. This chain uses TRBV19 with TRBJ2-7; TRBD1 is a possible D gene (6 bases). CDR3 length: 14 amino acids. The V end was cut by 5 bases, the J end by 2 bases, with 13 bases between. Germline-derived CDR1 and CDR2 are LNHDA and SQIVND (reference sequence).

This clonotype occurred a few times. V gene TRBV7-9 combines with J gene TRBJ1-6; unclear D gene. This CDR3 is built from 15 residues. Trimming stripped 0 bases from V and 5 bases from J, with 8 bases between. Germline V lookup: CDR1 SEHNR, CDR2 FQNEAQ (reference sequence). In DNA, the CDR3 is TGTGCCAGCAGCTTAGCCGGACGGAATAATTCACCCCTCCACTTT. Residues: CASSLAGRNNSPLHF.